Included here is one T cell receptor (beta chain) sequence, with context. CDR1 is LNHDA and CDR2 is SQIVND in the germline V gene (reference sequence). V gave up 4 bases and J gave up 5 bases, with 14 bases separating them. This CDR3 is 14 amino acids long. The data stem from a study of T cell changes during pregnancy in multiple sclerosis. TCRdb keeps only in-frame clones here, not all; method: immunoSEQ multiplex PCR. In the table there are 40,000 to 45,000 clones, roughly 87% of which are singletons. The V and J genes are TRBV19 and TRBJ1-1; D remains ambiguous. This clonotype originated in a female donor with multiple sclerosis, enrolled in a pregnancy study. Sample: CD4+ T cells from peripheral blood mononuclear cells, taken in the first trimester of pregnancy. This CDR3 reads CASSTHVGGTEAFF. The CDR3 DNA sequence: TGTGCCAGTAGTACCCACGTGGGAGGGACTGAAGCTTTCTTT. The complete variable domain, with remaining parts taken from reference TRBV19 and TRBJ1-1, reads DGGITQSPKYLFRKEGQNVTLSCEQNLNHDAMYWYRQDPGQGLRLIYYSQIVNDFQKGDIAEGYSVSREKKESFPLTVTSAQKNPTAFYLCASSTHVGGTEAFFGQGTRLTVV.